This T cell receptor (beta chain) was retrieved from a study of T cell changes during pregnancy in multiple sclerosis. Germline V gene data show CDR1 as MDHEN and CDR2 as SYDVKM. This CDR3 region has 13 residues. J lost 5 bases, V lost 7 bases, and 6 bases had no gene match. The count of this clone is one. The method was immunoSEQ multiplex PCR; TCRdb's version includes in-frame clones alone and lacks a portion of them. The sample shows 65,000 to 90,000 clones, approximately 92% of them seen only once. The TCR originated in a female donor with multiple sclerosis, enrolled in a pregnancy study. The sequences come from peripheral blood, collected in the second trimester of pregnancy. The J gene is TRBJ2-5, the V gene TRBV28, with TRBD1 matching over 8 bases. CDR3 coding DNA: TGTGCCAGCACCTCCCAGGGGGCCGAGACCCAGTACTTC. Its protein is CASTSQGAETQYF.